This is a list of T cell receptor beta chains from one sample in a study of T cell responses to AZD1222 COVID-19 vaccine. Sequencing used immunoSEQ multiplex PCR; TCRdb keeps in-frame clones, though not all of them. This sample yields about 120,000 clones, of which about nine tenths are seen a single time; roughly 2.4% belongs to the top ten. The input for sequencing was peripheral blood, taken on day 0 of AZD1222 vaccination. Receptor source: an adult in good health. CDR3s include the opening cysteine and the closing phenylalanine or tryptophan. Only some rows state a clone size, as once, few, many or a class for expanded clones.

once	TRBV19	CASSPTGPNEQFF
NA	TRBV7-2	CASSLVGVSPLHF
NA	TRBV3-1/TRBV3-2	CASSQDGTPGYEQYF
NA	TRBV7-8	CASTFRRGLEQYF
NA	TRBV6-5	CASREIEKLFF
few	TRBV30	CAWSEGGQPQHF
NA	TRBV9	CASSVDPSVSTYEQYF
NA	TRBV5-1	CASSWTSGQNTYGYTF
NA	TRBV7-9	CASSPGQGYYEQYF
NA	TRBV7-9	CASSIGTASYNEQFF